One sample yielded the 5 T cell receptor beta chains listed below, sequenced in a study of control samples from healthy donors and cancer patients. Using immunoSEQ multiplex PCR, the repertoire was profiled, and TCRdb retains in-frame clones only, with some absent. The sample consists of about 65,000 clones, 90% of them appearing once. The sequencing input was PBMCs. The origin of the receptors is a woman between 50 and 59 years old with colorectal cancer.

The genes are TRBV7-3 and TRBJ2-1; the match to TRBD1 covers 7 bases. Germline assignment: CDR1 SGHTA and CDR2 FQGTGA. The V gene end was trimmed by 4 bases and the J gene end by 0 bases; junction bases not matched to a gene: 6. This CDR3 region has 16 residues. CDR3 region: CASSSRQGNSYNEQFF. Written as DNA, the CDR3 is TGTGCCAGCAGCTCCAGACAGGGTAACTCCTACAATGAGCAGTTCTTC.

The chain employs TRBV19 and TRBJ1-1; D not certain. From germline, CDR1 is LNHDA and CDR2 SQIVND (reference sequence). Trimming took off 5 bases at V and 2 bases at J, with 12 bases between the two ends. CDR3 length equals 14 residues. CDR3 sequence: CASSDGRLNTEAFF. The CDR3 region has the DNA TGTGCCAGTAGTGATGGACGCTTAAACACTGAAGCTTTCTTT.

This clone has a single count. The chain uses TRBV6-2 or TRBV6-3 and TRBJ2-1; 15 bases are a match to TRBD2. Per the germline V gene, CDR1 is MNHEY and CDR2 is SVGEGT. Trimming took 0 bases from V and 3 from J; bases not matched to a gene: 3. The CDR3 is 18 residues long. CDR3 DNA sequence: TGTGCCAGCAGTTACTCGTTGGGACTAGCGGGGGGCTACAATGAGCAGTTCTTC. Encoded protein: CASSYSLGLAGGYNEQFF.

The chain employs TRBV5-4 and TRBJ1-5, with D unclear. V was shortened by 4 bases and J by 8 bases, with 13 bases between the two germline ends. This CDR3 region has 13 residues. Germline CDR1 SGHNT, CDR2 YYREEE (reference sequence). Written as DNA, the CDR3 is TGTGCCAGCAGCCCAGGTCCGGGTGAGCCCCAGCATTTT. This gives the protein CASSPGPGEPQHF.

This clone appeared a few times. The chain carries TRBV7-3 and TRBJ2-3; 8 nucleotides line up with TRBD1. Germline lookup yields CDR1 SGHTA and CDR2 FQGTGA. The ends lost 5 bases at V and 3 bases at J; junction bases unmatched: 4. The length of the CDR3 is 14 residues. Here the CDR3 DNA reads TGTGCCAGCAGCCCCGGACAGGGAACAGATACGCAGTATTTT. This encodes CASSPGQGTDTQYF.